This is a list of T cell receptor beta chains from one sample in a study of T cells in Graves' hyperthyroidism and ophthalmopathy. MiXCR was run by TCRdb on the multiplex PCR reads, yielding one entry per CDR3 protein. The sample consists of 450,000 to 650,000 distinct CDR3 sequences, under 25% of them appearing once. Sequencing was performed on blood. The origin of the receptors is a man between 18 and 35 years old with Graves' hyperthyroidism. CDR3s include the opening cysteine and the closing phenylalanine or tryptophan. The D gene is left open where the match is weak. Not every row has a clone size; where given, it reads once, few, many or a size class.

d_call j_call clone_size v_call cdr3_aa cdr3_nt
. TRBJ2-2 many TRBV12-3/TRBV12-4 CASSAVPWGGELFF TGTGCCAGCAGTGCCGTCCCATGGGGCGGGGAGCTGTTTTTT
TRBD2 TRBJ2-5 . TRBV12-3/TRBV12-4 CASSMGLAGPQETQYF TGTGCCAGCAGTATGGGACTAGCGGGGCCACAAGAGACCCAGTACTTC
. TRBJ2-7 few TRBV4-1 CASSQQPDYEQYF TGCGCCAGCAGCCAACAGCCGGACTACGAGCAGTACTTC
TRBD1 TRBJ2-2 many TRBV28 CASSFGTRGLNGELFF TGTGCCAGCAGTTTCGGCACTAGGGGGCTGAACGGGGAGCTGTTTTTT
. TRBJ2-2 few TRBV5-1 CASSLETTGTGELFF TGCGCCAGCAGCTTGGAAACTACGGGCACCGGGGAGCTGTTTTTT
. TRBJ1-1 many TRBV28 CASSLFAPMSGTEAFF TGTGCCAGCAGTTTATTCGCCCCGATGAGTGGCACTGAAGCTTTCTTT
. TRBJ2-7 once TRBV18 CASSPPLRWGDEQYF TGTGCCAGCTCACCACCCCTGCGGTGGGGAGACGAGCAGTACTTC
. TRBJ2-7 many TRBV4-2 CASSQGGGAGEQYF TGTGCCAGCAGCCAAGGAGGCGGGGCTGGGGAGCAGTACTTC
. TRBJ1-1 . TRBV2 CASKWGGTEAFF TGTGCCAGCAAGTGGGGGGGGACTGAAGCTTTCTTT
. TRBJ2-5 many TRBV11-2 CASSLARGETQYF TGTGCCAGCAGCTTAGCGCGGGGTGAGACCCAGTACTTC
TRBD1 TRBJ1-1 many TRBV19 CASNIRGVTEAFF TGTGCCAGCAACATCAGGGGGGTCACTGAAGCTTTCTTT
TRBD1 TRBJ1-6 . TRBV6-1 CASSAGTVRNNSPLHF TGTGCCAGCAGCGCGGGGACAGTCAGGAATAATTCACCCCTCCACTTT
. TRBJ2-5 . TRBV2 CASSESFWGETQYF TGTGCCAGCAGTGAATCCTTCTGGGGAGAGACCCAGTACTTC
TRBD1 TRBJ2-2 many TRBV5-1 CASSRTGSGELFF TGCGCCAGCAGCCGGACAGGGTCCGGGGAGCTGTTTTTT
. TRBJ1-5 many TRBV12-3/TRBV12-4 CASPYQPQHF TGTGCCAGCCCGTATCAGCCCCAGCATTTT
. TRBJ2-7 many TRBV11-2 CASSLDVGAQTYEQYF TGTGCCAGCAGCTTAGATGTGGGGGCGCAGACCTACGAGCAGTACTTC
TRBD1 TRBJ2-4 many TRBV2 CASSRDREAKNIKYF TGTGCCAGCAGTCGGGACAGGGAAGCCAAAAACATTAAGTACTTC
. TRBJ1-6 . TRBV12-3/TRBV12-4 CASSLREPYNSPLHF TGTGCCAGCAGTTTAAGGGAGCCTTATAATTCACCCCTCCACTTT
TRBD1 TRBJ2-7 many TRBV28 CASKRQGLSYEQYF TGTGCCAGCAAACGACAGGGTTTGAGCTACGAGCAGTACTTC
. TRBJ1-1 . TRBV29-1 CSVVKISEAFF TGCAGCGTCGTGAAAATCTCTGAAGCTTTCTTT
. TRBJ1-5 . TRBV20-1 CSARDLQGRSLNQPQHF TGCAGTGCTAGAGATTTGCAGGGCAGGAGCCTAAATCAGCCCCAGCATTTT
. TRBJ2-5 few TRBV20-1 CSAAHRAGETQYF TGCAGTGCTGCACACAGGGCCGGGGAGACCCAGTACTTC
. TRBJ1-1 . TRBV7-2 CASSPETGGDTEAFF TGTGCCAGCAGCCCAGAGACAGGCGGGGACACTGAAGCTTTCTTT
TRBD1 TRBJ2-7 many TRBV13 CASSRSGTGRNEQYF TGTGCCAGCAGCCGATCCGGGACAGGGCGTAACGAGCAGTACTTC
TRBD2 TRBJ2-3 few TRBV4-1 CASSPSLSGGSDTQYF TGCGCCAGCAGCCCATCTCTAAGCGGGGGATCAGATACGCAGTATTTT
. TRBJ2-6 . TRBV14 CASSQVIQGLSSGANVLTF TGTGCCAGCAGCCAAGTCATTCAGGGGTTGAGCTCTGGGGCCAACGTCCTGACTTTC
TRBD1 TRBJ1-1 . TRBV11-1 CASSLGQGRAEAFF TGTGCCAGCAGCTTAGGACAGGGAAGGGCTGAAGCTTTCTTT
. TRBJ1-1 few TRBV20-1 CSARDIKGFPEAFF TGCAGTGCTAGAGATATTAAGGGTTTCCCTGAAGCTTTCTTT
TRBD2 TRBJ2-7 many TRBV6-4 CASSVETSGGAGYEQYF TGTGCCAGCAGTGTGGAGACTAGCGGGGGGGCTGGCTACGAGCAGTACTTC
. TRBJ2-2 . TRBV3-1 CASSPRLMITGELFF TGTGCCAGCAGCCCACGACTCATGATCACCGGGGAGCTGTTTTTT
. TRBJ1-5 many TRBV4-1 CASRPPGGPQHF TGCGCCAGCAGACCACCGGGTGGGCCCCAGCATTTT
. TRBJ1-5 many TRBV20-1 CSARSGQINQPQHF TGCAGTGCTAGGTCCGGGCAGATTAATCAGCCCCAGCATTTT
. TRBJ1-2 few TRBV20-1 CSARGVVSRAHYGYTF TGCAGTGCTAGGGGGGTGGTTTCGAGGGCACACTATGGCTACACCTTC
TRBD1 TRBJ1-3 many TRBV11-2 CASSPRDRGLNTIYF TGTGCCAGCAGCCCCCGGGACAGGGGGCTAAACACCATATATTTT
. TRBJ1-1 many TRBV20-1 CSAYRIRGTEAFF TGCAGTGCTTACAGAATTAGGGGTACTGAAGCTTTCTTT
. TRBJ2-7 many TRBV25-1 CASSELGRTYEQYF TGTGCCAGCAGTGAATTGGGCAGGACCTACGAGCAGTACTTC
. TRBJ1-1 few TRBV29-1 CSVRQNLNTEAFF TGCAGCGTTCGTCAGAATTTGAACACTGAAGCTTTCTTT
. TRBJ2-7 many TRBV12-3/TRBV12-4 CASSSAGQTYEQYF TGTGCCAGCAGTTCTGCAGGGCAAACCTACGAGCAGTACTTC
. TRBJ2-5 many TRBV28 CASTPPGRGETQYF TGTGCCAGCACGCCACCAGGGCGAGGGGAGACCCAGTACTTC
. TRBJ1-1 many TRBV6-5 CASSLLLSGGSGEAFF TGTGCCAGCAGTTTACTACTAAGTGGAGGCTCTGGTGAAGCTTTCTTT
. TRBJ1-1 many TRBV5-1 CASSLEVRGHTEAFF TGCGCCAGCAGCTTGGAGGTACGGGGCCACACTGAAGCTTTCTTT
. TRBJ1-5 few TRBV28 CASSLGGNREEPQHF TGTGCCAGCAGTTTGGGGGGGAACAGGGAGGAGCCCCAGCATTTT
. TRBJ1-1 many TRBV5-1 CASSSALDRDTEAFF TGCGCCAGCAGCTCGGCCCTCGACAGAGACACTGAAGCTTTCTTT
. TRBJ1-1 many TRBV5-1 CASSLAPGADTEAFF TGTGCCAGCAGCTTAGCTCCGGGGGCGGACACTGAAGCTTTCTTT
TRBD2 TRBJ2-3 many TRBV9 CASSVLAGASDTQYF TGTGCCAGCAGCGTATTAGCGGGGGCCTCAGATACGCAGTATTTT
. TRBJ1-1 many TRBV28 CASSSVLGGLTEAFF TGTGCCAGCAGTTCCGTCTTGGGAGGGCTAACTGAAGCTTTCTTT
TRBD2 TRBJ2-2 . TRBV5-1 CASRRGGSGGPSNTGELFF TGCGCCAGCAGAAGGGGAGGTAGCGGGGGCCCTTCGAACACCGGGGAGCTGTTTTTT
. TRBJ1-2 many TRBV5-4 CASSLSRNYGYTF TGTGCCAGCAGCTTGAGCAGGAATTATGGCTACACCTTC
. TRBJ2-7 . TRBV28 CASRQRAAARYEQYF TGTGCCAGCAGACAAAGGGCCGCCGCTCGATACGAGCAGTACTTC